The sequence of this T cell receptor (beta chain) was determined in a study of blood T cells in healthy people across ages (dated by TCRdb to 2013 to 2016). Background for the entire study: In model experiments, template switching captured roughly one uniquely barcoded TCR beta cDNA molecule for every two T cells. The donors were split into four age groups: young (average approximately 16 years), middle-aged (around 37), aged (around 67) and long-lived (over 75). The study measured age-related changes in TCR beta repertoire diversity using deep sequencing normalized with unique cDNA molecular identifiers. Donors of different ages were randomly distributed across sequencing lanes to avoid experimental bias. For two donors (one aged 18 to 29 and one aged 80 or older), the study analyzed two additional independent replicas of 1 million unique cDNA reads from the same blood draw.

The method was 5' RACE. The run used an Illumina HiSeq 2500. The second PCR ran for roughly 7 to 11 cycles and used a J-beta primer mix along with a sample-barcoded 5' primer. A template-switch 5' adaptor carrying 12 random nucleotides introduced a unique molecular identifier onto each TCR beta cDNA molecule. Each sample yielded at least 3 million CDR3-containing paired-end reads. The Mint cDNA synthesis kit, primed by a TRBC-specific oligonucleotide, was used to synthesize first-strand cDNA from all RNA. After uracil-DNA glycosylase treatment, a first 18-cycle PCR used universal primers M1SS and BC2_uni_R on all cDNA. Processing in the source paper ran as follows. For normalization, 1 million high-quality reads were randomly selected from each sample, with every read carrying a distinct molecular identifier. Reads with shared molecular identifiers were discarded instead of being binned into consensus sequences. MiTCR, run with a Q25 quality threshold and the strictest error-elimination algorithm, handled CDR3 identification, clonotype clustering and error correction. Lower-bound total TCR beta diversity was estimated with a nonparametric unseen species model using Euler transformation. The public reads were reanalyzed by TCRdb: fastp trimming at Q25, MiXCR alignment, in-frame beta chains only. Entries that share a CDR3 protein sequence are merged under the most common genes and DNA. The V and J calls come from TCRdb's annotation, not from the publication. The sample has around 1,000,000 distinct CDR3 sequences on record, 35% to 40% of them singletons. The biggest ten clones account for around 13% of the sample.

Donors were 40 or so systemically healthy Caucasian individuals from Russia aged 6 to 90 years. Ten milliliters of peripheral blood were drawn from each donor into EDTA-treated Vacutainer tubes. Ficoll-Paque density-gradient centrifugation was used to isolate PBMCs, with at least 6.5 million per sample. Trizol reagent was used to extract total RNA from PBMCs, with at least 6 micrograms per sample. For every donor, an aliquot of PBMCs went through flow cytometry to measure the percentages of naive CD45RAhigh/CD27high T cells. Summary of the overall study and its limitations: Total diversity estimates from one million sequenced T cells were considered lower bounds and underestimates. As age increased, observed TCR beta diversity per million T cells dropped in a roughly linear way, and a significant reduction was already evident by age 40. The percentage of naive T cells measured by flow cytometry correlated strongly with observed TCR beta diversity. Since profiling was done on bulk unsorted PBMCs, naive and antigen-experienced compartments could not be conclusively compared. Because the CMV infection status of the donors was unknown, age-related changes in expanded clonotypes may potentially have been confounded. Compared with the aged group, the long-lived group had more naive CD4+ T cells, fewer expanded clones and increased TCR diversity, a pattern suggesting age selection.

V and J lose 2 bases and 6 bases, and a span of 10 bases separates them. CDR1 and CDR2 (LGHDT, YNNKEL) derive from the germline V gene (reference sequence). From the cysteine up to the phenylalanine, the CDR3 has a length of 13 residues. The retained sequence is limited to the CDR3, 39 bases, with the frame set at the first base. A note on this clonotype: The specificity of this receptor is unknown. No qualities accompany the bases; no much larger clone lies one base away.

This chain joins TRBV3-1 to TRBJ1-1; the D gene is not confidently resolved. Sequenced sample: blood. This clonotype was obtained from a man aged 18 to 30 in good health. The CDR3 amino acid sequence is: CASSQFAGAEAFF. Here is the DNA: TGTGCCAGCAGCCAATTCGCCGGAGCTGAAGCTTTCTTT.